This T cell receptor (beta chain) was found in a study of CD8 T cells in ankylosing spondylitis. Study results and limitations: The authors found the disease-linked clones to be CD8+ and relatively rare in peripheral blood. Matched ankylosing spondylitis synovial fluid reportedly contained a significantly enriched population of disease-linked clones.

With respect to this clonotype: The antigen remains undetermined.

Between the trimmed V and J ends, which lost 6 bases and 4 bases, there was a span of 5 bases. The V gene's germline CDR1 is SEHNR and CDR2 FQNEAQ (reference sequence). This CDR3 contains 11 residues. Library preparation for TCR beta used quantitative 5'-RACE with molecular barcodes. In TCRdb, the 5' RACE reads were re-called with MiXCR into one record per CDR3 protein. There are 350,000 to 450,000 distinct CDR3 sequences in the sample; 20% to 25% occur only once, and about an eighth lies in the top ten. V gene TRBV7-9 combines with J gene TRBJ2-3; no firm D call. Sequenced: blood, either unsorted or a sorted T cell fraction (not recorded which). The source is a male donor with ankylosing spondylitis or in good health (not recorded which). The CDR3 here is CASRHSDTQYF. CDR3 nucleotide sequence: TGTGCCAGCAGACATTCAGATACGCAGTATTTT.